The clone carrying this T cell receptor (beta chain) was recorded many times. Its matching antigen is unknown. Trimming took off 4 bases at V and 2 bases at J, with 11 bases between the two ends. There are 15 residues in the CDR3. Germline CDR1 reads ENHRY; CDR2 reads SYGVKD. This sample is part of a study of early T cells in non-severe SARS-CoV-2 infection. At the level of the study: It was bulk RNA from unsorted whole blood that was sequenced, and the chains were unpaired. Study-wide points: CD4 and private specificities were missed by VDJdb matching, which favored anti-spike CD8 responses.

Attachment of unique molecular identifiers to individual cDNA molecules was performed. TCRdb passed the 5' RACE reads through MiXCR, listing each CDR3 protein once. The sample lists tens of thousands of distinct CDR3 sequences, about 7% occurring once. Sample: whole blood. The TCR originated in an adult who was a healthcare worker with PCR-confirmed SARS-CoV-2 infection or an uninfected control (not recorded which). This chain joins TRBV10-3 and TRBJ1-4; D uncertain. CDR3 amino acids: CAISGVQGTNEKLFF. The CDR3 DNA is TGTGCCATCAGTGGGGTGCAAGGCACTAATGAAAAACTGTTTTTT.